Below are 3 T cell receptor beta chains sequenced from a single sample in a study of blood T cell repertoires in COVID-19. Assay used: immunoSEQ multiplex PCR; TCRdb lists only in-frame clones, some missing. The sample records about 90,000 clones, about 89% being singletons. The sample was peripheral blood. These receptors all come from a human donor with active COVID-19. The donor label of this sample is uncertain.

The V and J genes are TRBV2 and TRBJ1-5; no firm D call. Germline loops: CDR1 SNHLY, CDR2 FYNNEI. The length of the CDR3 is 16 residues. V lost 5 bases and J 0 bases, leaving 14 bases between the germline ends. The CDR3 is CASSTADTYSNQPQHF. CDR3 in DNA: TGTGCCAGCAGTACAGCAGACACATATAGCAATCAGCCCCAGCATTTT.

This rearrangement joins TRBV3-1 (or the pseudogene TRBV3-2) to TRBJ2-5; 15 bases align to TRBD2. Trimming removed 6 bases from V and 5 bases from J; junction bases left unmatched: 10. The CDR3 has 17 residues. CDR1 and CDR2 (germline): LGHDT, YNNKEL (reference sequence). CDR3 nucleotides: TGTGCCAGCAGTATGGGACTAGCGGGGGGAGAGGGGGAGACCCAGTACTTC. This codes for CASSMGLAGGEGETQYF.

The genes are TRBV27 and TRBJ1-2; 9 nucleotides align to TRBD1. Germline CDR1 MNHEY, CDR2 SMNVEV (reference sequence). Trimming took 6 bases from V and 3 from J; bases not matched to a gene: 2. The CDR3 is 13 residues long. The CDR3 DNA reads TGTGCCAGCAGACGGACAGGGGACTATGGCTACACCTTC. The encoded protein is CASRRTGDYGYTF.